This TCR beta chain was profiled in a study of shared clonotypes between healthy human individuals. Several immunoSEQ plates received, in even portions, the genomic DNA of each subset. Sorted-subset replicate PCR reactions contained 200 to 250 ng DNA, corresponding to approximately 30,000 T cell genomes. The assay was immunoSEQ multiplex PCR, and TCRdb's table has in-frame clones only and misses some. The table shows hundreds of thousands of clones, with almost 95% occurring only once. Naive CD8 cells were CD45RO-negative, positively selected for CCR7, excluding terminally differentiated effector memory CD45RA+ cells. Free of recent acute infections or vaccinations, the donors were healthy HIV-negative adults. Germline V gene lookup returns CDR1 MNHEY and CDR2 SMNVEV (reference sequence). CDR3 length equals 12 residues. Unmatched junction bases numbered 4, after V lost 5 bases and J lost 6 bases.

The rearrangement uses TRBV27 and TRBJ2-7; 7 positions agree with TRBD1. This receptor was obtained from a man under 40 in good health. Source material: naive CD8+ T cells sorted from blood. CDR3 DNA sequence: TGTGCCAGCAGTCAGTGGACAGGCGAGCAGTACTTC. It encodes CASSQWTGEQYF.